This paragraph reports one T cell receptor (beta chain). Its antigen is still unknown. The identical CDR3 is also encoded by other nucleotide sequences in the sample. CD8 memory combined CD45RO+ cells with CCR7-negative CD45RA+ TemRA cells. An even split of each subset's genomic DNA across several immunoSEQ plates was performed. Method: immunoSEQ multiplex PCR; TCRdb's copy keeps in-frame clones and lacks some. The table includes some 700,000 clones, about 92% detected once. This record comes from a study of shared clonotypes between healthy human individuals. The study's findings and limits: For naive CD4 cells, around 5% of clonotypes were shared across a handful of donors. Among donors, sharing of clonotypes was expected to be affected by sequencing depth.

The germline gives CDR1 MDHEN, CDR2 SYDVKM. This CDR3 has 14 amino acids. The ends were cut back, 4 bases at V and 0 bases at J, with 10 bases in the middle. The TCR originated in a man between 18 and 35 years old in good health. Some clones in this sample may be carry-over from other donors' samples. Sequenced input: memory CD8+ T cells from PBMCs. Subset described: CD45RO+ cells pooled with CCR7-negative TemRA cells. The genes are TRBV28 and TRBJ2-7, with D uncertain. In DNA form, the CDR3 reads TGTGCCAGCAGTTGGACGGTAAGCTCCTACGAGCAGTACTTC. Translating it yields CASSWTVSSYEQYF. The full variable domain, rest sourced from reference TRBV28 and TRBJ2-7, is DVKVTQSSRYLVKRTGEKVFLECVQDMDHENMFWYRQDPGLGLRLIYFSYDVKMKEKGDIPEGYSVSREKKERFSLILESASTNQTSMYLCASSWTVSSYEQYFGPGTRLTVT.